The clone carrying this T cell receptor beta chain came up many times. Constant-segment primers were used for 5'RACE, and the resulting TCR alpha and TCR beta cDNA libraries carried sample barcodes and UMIs. TCRdb re-called the 5' RACE reads through MiXCR, storing one row per CDR3 protein. The sample lists approximately 51,000 distinct CDR3 sequences, approximately 9% occurring once. The source of the sample is a study of T-cell memory formation after mild COVID-19. Study background: The study found TCR clusters largely donor specific.

The CDR3 is made up of 15 amino acids. The V end was cut by 2 bases, the J end by 1 base, with 11 bases between. Per the germline V gene, CDR1 is SGHTA and CDR2 is FQGNSA. The J gene is TRBJ2-5, the V gene TRBV7-2; D is perhaps TRBD2 (5 bases). Sequencing was performed on PBMCs or a T cell subset sorted from them (not recorded which). This sequence was found in an adult woman who had mild COVID-19 (a few samples of this study predate the infection). Cell type and time point are not known. CDR3 nucleotides: TGTGCCAGCAGCTTAAGCGGAGTCAGCCAAGAGACCCAGTACTTC. It encodes CASSLSGVSQETQYF.